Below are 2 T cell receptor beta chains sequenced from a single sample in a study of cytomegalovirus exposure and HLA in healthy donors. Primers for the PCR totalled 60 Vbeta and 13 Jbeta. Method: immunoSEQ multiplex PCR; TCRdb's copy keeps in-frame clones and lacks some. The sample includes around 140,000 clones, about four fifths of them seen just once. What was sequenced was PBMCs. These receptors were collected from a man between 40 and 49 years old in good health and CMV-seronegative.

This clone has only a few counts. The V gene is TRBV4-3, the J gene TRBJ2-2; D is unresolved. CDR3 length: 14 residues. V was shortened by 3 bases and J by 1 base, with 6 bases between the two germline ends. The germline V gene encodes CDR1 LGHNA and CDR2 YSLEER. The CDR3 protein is CASSQYRNTGELFF. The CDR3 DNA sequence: TGCGCCAGCAGCCAGTATAGGAACACCGGGGAGCTGTTTTTT.

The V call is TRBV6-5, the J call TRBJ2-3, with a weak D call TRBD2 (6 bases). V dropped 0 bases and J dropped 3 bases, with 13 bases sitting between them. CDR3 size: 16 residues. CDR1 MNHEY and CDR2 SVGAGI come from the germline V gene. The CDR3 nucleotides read TGTGCCAGCAGTTACTCTAGACGGGGGTTGACAGATACGCAGTATTTT. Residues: CASSYSRRGLTDTQYF.